These 14 T cell receptor beta chains were all obtained from the same sample, sequenced in a study of shared clonotypes between healthy human individuals. TCRdb's table, derived via immunoSEQ multiplex PCR, lists solely in-frame clones and lacks some. Of some 1.1 million clones listed, approximately 75% are singletons. The sample taken for sequencing was memory CD4+ T cells from PBMCs. The subset is: CD45RA-negative fraction. These receptors all come from a man in his late teens or twenties in good health. Some clones in this sample may be carry-over from other donors' samples.

V gene TRBV7-8 combines with J gene TRBJ1-2; 9 positions match TRBD1. V was clipped by 4 bases and J by 7 bases; unmatched bases: 4. This CDR3 has 13 amino acids. Germline CDR1 and CDR2: SGHVS and FQNEAQ. CDR3 in DNA: TGTGCCAGCAGCTGGGACAGGGAAGGTGGCTACACCTTC. It yields the protein CASSWDREGGYTF. The full variable domain, rest sourced from reference TRBV7-8 and TRBJ1-2, is GAGVSQSPRYKVAKRGQDVALRCDPISGHVSLFWYQQALGQGPEFLTYFQNEAQLDKSGLPSDRFFAERPEGSVSTLKIQRTQQEDSAVYLCASSWDREGGYTFGSGTRLTVV.

About this clone itself: This sample also contains other DNA sequences that code for the same CDR3. This chain uses TRBV28 with TRBJ1-2; maybe TRBD1 (5 bases). The ends were cut back, 5 bases at V and 4 bases at J, with 8 bases in the middle. The length of the CDR3 is 12 residues. Germline CDR1 MDHEN, CDR2 SYDVKM. DNA for the CDR3: TGTGCCAGCAGTCAAGACAGCTATGGCTACACCTTC. Translating gives CASSQDSYGYTF.

This clone was recorded a few times. The gene calls are TRBV27 and TRBJ1-5; D is ambiguous. The CDR3 sequence is 15 residues long. Germline-derived CDR1 and CDR2 are MNHEY and SMNVEV (reference sequence). Trimming took 0 bases from V and 1 from J, leaving 7 bases between them. The CDR3 DNA reads as TGTGCCAGCAGTTTATCAGAGAACAGCAATCAGCCCCAGCATTTT. Amino acid sequence: CASSLSENSNQPQHF.

This clone was picked up one time. The chain links TRBV2 to TRBJ2-5, with D perhaps TRBD1 (5 bases). This CDR3 has 14 residues. The V end was cut by 3 bases, the J end by 4 bases, with 12 bases between. Germline-derived CDR1 and CDR2 are SNHLY and FYNNEI. The CDR3 protein is CASSDGQGRETQYF. DNA for the CDR3: TGTGCCAGCAGTGATGGGCAGGGCAGAGAGACCCAGTACTTC.

The chain employs TRBV4-2 and TRBJ2-1; TRBD2 agrees at 13 bases. The CDR3 totals 16 residues. V dropped 0 bases and J dropped 8; count of bases not matched to a gene: 4. Germline V gene lookup returns CDR1 LGHNA and CDR2 YNFKEQ. This CDR3 is CASSQEGLAGIYEQFF. CDR3 nucleotides: TGTGCCAGCAGCCAAGAGGGACTAGCGGGAATCTATGAGCAGTTCTTC.

J is TRBJ2-6 and V is TRBV6-5; D is unresolved. CDR3 length equals 15 residues. Deletions cut 6 bases from V and 2 bases from J, with 11 bases between. Germline V gene lookup returns CDR1 MNHEY and CDR2 SVGAGI. CDR3 in amino acids: CASRSRIAGANVLTF. Written as DNA, the CDR3 is TGTGCCAGCAGGTCTAGAATCGCTGGGGCCAACGTCCTGACTTTC.

The chain recombines TRBV28 with TRBJ2-7; 9 nucleotides line up with TRBD2. Germline CDR1 reads MDHEN; CDR2 reads SYDVKM. The V segment lost 1 base and the J segment 0 bases; nucleotides outside the gene matches: 4. The CDR3 length is 16 residues. The CDR3 spells CASSLSASGTSYEQYF. CDR3 nucleotide sequence: TGTGCCAGCAGTTTATCCGCTAGCGGGACCTCCTACGAGCAGTACTTC.

This chain joins TRBV28 and TRBJ1-2; 7 bases are shared with TRBD1. V was clipped by 5 bases and J by 6 bases; unmatched bases: 12. Germline V gives CDR1 MDHEN, CDR2 SYDVKM. This CDR3 has 15 amino acids. The CDR3 bases are TGTGCCAGCAGTCAGACAGGGATTCTGAGTAATGGCTACACCTTC. Its protein is CASSQTGILSNGYTF.

The CDR3 region has the DNA TGTGCCAGCACCAAGCTGACTTCATCCTACGAGCAGTACTTC. Protein product: CASTKLTSSYEQYF. The chain carries TRBV6-1 and TRBJ2-7; D is undetermined. The CDR3 length is 14 residues. The germline CDR1 and CDR2 sequences are MNHNS and SASEGT. V lost 7 bases and J lost 1, with 14 bases in between.

In regard to this clone: The identical CDR3 is also encoded by other nucleotide sequences in the sample. The CDR3 DNA sequence: TGTGCCAGCTCACCACCAGGGGGGGAGACCCAGTACTTC. Translating gives CASSPPGGETQYF. The gene calls are TRBV18 and TRBJ2-5; D may correspond to TRBD1 or TRBD2 (6 bases each). The CDR3 has 13 amino acids. Per the germline V gene, CDR1 is KGHSH and CDR2 is LQKENI. Trimming removed 0 bases from V and 5 bases from J, with 7 bases in between.

As to this clone: Other DNA sequences from this sample encode an identical CDR3 as well. V and J are TRBV28 and TRBJ1-3; no firm D call. The CDR3 is made up of 12 amino acids. Germline V gene sequence: CDR1 MDHEN, CDR2 SYDVKM. V dropped 8 bases and J dropped 0 bases, with 5 bases sitting between them. The CDR3 is CASRVSGNTIYF. CDR3 in DNA: TGTGCCAGCCGGGTCTCTGGAAACACCATATATTTT.

This clone was seen repeatedly, ten times or more. J is TRBJ2-5 and V is TRBV7-8; D remains unclear. The CDR3 has 11 amino acids. Germline V gene data show CDR1 as SGHVS and CDR2 as FQNEAQ. Trimming removed 4 bases from V and 4 bases from J, with 4 bases in between. CDR3 residues: CASSYGETQYF. The CDR3 nucleotides are TGTGCCAGCAGCTACGGAGAGACCCAGTACTTC.

This chain links TRBV6-1 with TRBJ1-1; D gene unclear. Germline assignment: CDR1 MNHNS and CDR2 SASEGT. V lost 5 bases, J lost 1 base, and 14 bases lay in between. The CDR3 totals 15 residues. CDR3 protein: CASSPGWGWNTEAFF. The CDR3 region has the DNA TGTGCCAGCAGTCCCGGGTGGGGATGGAACACTGAAGCTTTCTTT.

The genes are TRBV27 and TRBJ2-1, with TRBD2 matching 8 bases. Germline V gene sequence: CDR1 MNHEY, CDR2 SMNVEV (reference sequence). The V segment lost 3 bases and the J segment 2 bases; nucleotides outside the gene matches: 6. This CDR3 has 16 residues. The CDR3 region has the DNA TGTGCCAGCAGTTTGTCACTAGCGGAACCCTACAATGAGCAGTTCTTC. Its protein product is CASSLSLAEPYNEQFF.